What follows are 8 T cell receptor beta chains derived from one specimen sequenced in a study of response to subunit inactivated influenza vaccine. TCRdb analysed the RT-PCR reads with MiXCR anew, one entry per CDR3 protein. The table shows some 570,000 distinct CDR3 sequences, with approximately 11% occurring only once. This sample was also put to use in a study of T cells expressing NK-cell markers. Per that study: The authors generated TCR beta cDNA through 5'RACE template switching with UMIs.

The sample in question was PBMCs from blood, obtained on the day of vaccination. The origin of the receptors is a man aged 50 or older who received an inactivated influenza vaccine.

This clonotype was observed a handful of times. This chain joins TRBV7-2 and TRBJ2-1; D is ambiguous. V was cut by 1 base and J by 0 bases, with 7 bases left in between. CDR1 and CDR2 from the germline V gene are SGHTA and FQGNSA. The CDR3 is 15 residues long. CDR3 residues: CASSLEHSSYNEQFF. CDR3 DNA sequence: TGTGCCAGCAGCTTAGAGCATAGCTCCTACAATGAGCAGTTCTTC.

This clonotype showed up just a few times. The genes are TRBV4-2 and TRBJ2-7; 12 nucleotides agree with TRBD1. V gave up 5 bases and J gave up 5 bases; unmatched junction bases: 10. The CDR3 loop spans 16 amino acids. Germline V CDR1 and CDR2: LGHNA, YNFKEQ. The CDR3 here is CASSDFSGTGGNEQYF. The CDR3 region has the DNA TGTGCCAGCAGCGACTTTTCCGGGACAGGGGGCAACGAGCAGTACTTC.

The chain carries TRBV24-1 and TRBJ2-2, with D uncertain. From germline, CDR1 is KGHDR and CDR2 SFDVKD. Trimming took 2 bases from V and 8 from J, leaving 2 bases between them. CDR3 size: 11 residues. This CDR3 is CATSDWGELFF. For the CDR3, the DNA is TGTGCCACCAGTGATTGGGGGGAGCTGTTTTTT.

The sample holds a few counts of this clonotype. The chain is built from TRBV10-3 and TRBJ2-2; 10 bases align to TRBD2. Germline CDR1 and CDR2: ENHRY and SYGVKD. V shed 2 bases and J 7 bases; nucleotides not matched to a gene: 7. This CDR3 region has 16 residues. The DNA of the CDR3 is TGTGCCATCAGTGAGGTCAGCGGGGGGGCCCACGGGGAGCTGTTTTTT. This translates into CAISEVSGGAHGELFF.

V is TRBV5-1 and J is TRBJ2-7, with 7 bases that match TRBD2. The CDR3 runs 15 residues. The V gene end was trimmed by 0 bases and the J gene end by 6 bases; junction bases not matched to a gene: 9. Germline V gene data show CDR1 as SGHRS and CDR2 as YFSETQ. The CDR3 loop is CASSLAGTNGREQYF. The CDR3, as DNA: TGCGCCAGCAGCTTGGCCGGGACTAACGGCCGCGAGCAGTACTTC.

The chain couples TRBV11-1 to TRBJ2-1; possible D gene TRBD1, 5 bases. This CDR3 has 12 amino acids. Trimming left V 6 bases short and J 11 bases short, with 14 bases between. Per germline, CDR1 SGHAT and CDR2 FQDESV (reference sequence). The CDR3 DNA sequence: TGTGCCAGCAGTCGCGCACAGGCCAAGCAGTTCTTC. Residues: CASSRAQAKQFF.

V and J are TRBV7-2 and TRBJ2-5; D uncertain. In germline, CDR1 is SGHTA, CDR2 FQGNSA. This CDR3 is built from 15 residues. V was clipped by 0 bases and J by 2 bases, with 10 bases between them. The CDR3 reads CASSLAAFSQETQYF. CDR3 sequence (DNA): TGTGCCAGCAGCTTAGCTGCTTTCTCGCAAGAGACCCAGTACTTC. Complete variable domain (other parts from reference TRBV7-2 and TRBJ2-5): GAGVSQSPSNKVTEKGKDVELRCDPISGHTALYWYRQSLGQGLEFLIYFQGNSAPDKSGLPSDRFSAERTGGSVSTLTIQRTQQEDSAVYLCASSLAAFSQETQYFGPGTRLLVL.

This clonotype was recorded at least ten times. V is TRBV15 and J is TRBJ2-1, with TRBD2 identical over 8 bases. V shed 5 bases, J shed 13 bases, and the junction held 13 bases outside the gene matches. Germline CDR1 reads LNHNV; CDR2 reads YYDKDF (reference sequence). CDR3 length: 14 amino acids. DNA for the CDR3: TGTGCCACCAGCCCCCGCGAGAGCGGGAGTAAACAGTTCTTC. It codes for CATSPRESGSKQFF.